Below, 11 T cell receptor beta chains from the same sample are listed, as sequenced in a study of T cells after yellow fever vaccination. TCRdb redid the calling of the 5' RACE reads with MiXCR, one entry per CDR3 protein. The table includes 450,000 to 650,000 distinct CDR3 sequences, about 13% detected once. The sample was PBMCs, taken on the day of the yellow fever booster vaccination. The receptors were sampled from a man aged 25 to 45 who received the YFV17D yellow fever vaccine.

This clonotype was recorded a few times. The V call is TRBV29-1, the J call TRBJ2-1; 10 nucleotides match TRBD2. The CDR3 is made up of 15 amino acids. Germline lookup yields CDR1 SQVTM and CDR2 ANQGSEA. Losses at the gene ends were 7 bases for V and 6 bases for J; bases not matched to a gene: 12. CDR3 sequence reads: CSGKTGTSVANEQFF. CDR3 bases: TGCAGCGGAAAAACCGGGACTAGCGTGGCCAATGAGCAGTTCTTC.

The chain carries TRBV20-1 and TRBJ2-3; the D is unclear. There are 10 residues in the CDR3. The germline V gene has CDR1 DFQATT and CDR2 SNEGSKA (reference sequence). Between the trimmed V and J ends, which lost 5 bases and 6 bases, there was a span of 6 bases. The chain's CDR3 is CSADPDTQYF. CDR3 DNA sequence: TGCAGTGCTGACCCGGATACGCAGTATTTT.

This clonotype occurred a few times. The J gene is TRBJ2-7, the V gene TRBV7-6, with 7 bases fitting TRBD1. The CDR3 contains 15 residues. V gave up 1 base and J gave up 3 bases; unmatched junction bases: 6. The germline V gene has CDR1 SGHVS and CDR2 FNYEAQ. This chain's CDR3 is CASSLGQGVRYEQYF. CDR3 coding DNA: TGTGCCAGCAGCTTAGGACAGGGAGTTCGCTACGAGCAGTACTTC.

In the case of this clonotype: Germline is not matched at one junction end, which may reflect a read error. The V gene is TRBV4-3, the J gene TRBJ1-4; D not certain. There are 19 residues in the CDR3. CDR1 is LGHNA and CDR2 is YSLEER in the germline V gene. In DNA, the CDR3 is TGCGCCAGCAGCCAAGGTCTCCTGTCTGGAGTAGCAACTAATGATAAACTGTTTTTT. Protein: CASSQGLLSGVATNDKLFF.

Here the CDR3 DNA reads TGTGCCAGCACCGAAGGGGCCCCCGGGCGGCGGGAGAACACCGGGGAGCTGTTTTTT. This sequence encodes CASTEGAPGRRENTGELFF. The chain uses TRBV25-1 and TRBJ2-2, with D possibly matching TRBD2 (6 bases). Trimming shortened V by 7 bases and J by 1 base, and 25 bases separated the two germline ends. Per germline, CDR1 MGHDK and CDR2 SYGVNS. The length of the CDR3 is 19 residues.

The chain combines TRBV15 with TRBJ1-3; the D gene is possibly TRBD1 (5 bases). V gave up 5 bases and J gave up 0 bases, with 17 bases separating them. This CDR3 has 17 amino acids. Germline CDR1 and CDR2: LNHNV and YYDKDF (reference sequence). CDR3 loop: CATSLNRAGLSGNTIYF. DNA of the CDR3: TGTGCCACCAGCCTTAACCGTGCGGGGCTCTCTGGAAACACCATATATTTT.

About this clonotype: Its ends do not fully match the called genes, so a read error is possible. This rearrangement joins TRBV12-3 or TRBV12-4 to TRBJ1-2; a weak D match, TRBD1 (5 bases). The CDR3 has 10 residues. The CDR3 loop reads CASRRGAVAF. The CDR3 region has the DNA TGTGCCAGCCGTCGTGGGGCGGTCGCCTTC.

The chain is built from TRBV5-1 and TRBJ2-2; no firm D call. The V and J ends lost 7 bases and 8 bases respectively, with 9 bases between them. The CDR3 covers 11 residues. The germline V gene has CDR1 SGHRS and CDR2 YFSETQ. The CDR3 sequence is CASRLEGELFF. In DNA form, the CDR3 reads TGCGCCAGCCGGTTGGAGGGGGAGCTGTTTTTT. The full variable domain, rest sourced from reference TRBV5-1 and TRBJ2-2, is KAGVTQTPRYLIKTRGQQVTLSCSPISGHRSVSWYQQTPGQGLQFLFEYFSETQRNKGNFPGRFSGRQFSNSRSEMNVSTLELGDSALYLCASRLEGELFFGEGSRLTVL.

This clonotype was detected a few times. The V call is TRBV5-1, the J call TRBJ2-3, with no clear D. V lost 5 bases and J 0 bases, leaving 13 bases between the germline ends. Germline loops: CDR1 SGHRS, CDR2 YFSETQ. CDR3 length: 15 amino acids. DNA of the CDR3: TGCGCCAGCAGACTTGATACCTCAAGCACAGATACGCAGTATTTT. This codes for CASRLDTSSTDTQYF.

The chain carries TRBV29-1 and TRBJ2-2, with 12 bases fitting TRBD2. CDR3 length: 15 residues. The V gene end was trimmed by 1 base and the J gene end by 7 bases; junction bases not matched to a gene: 4. Germline values: CDR1 SQVTM, CDR2 ANQGSEA. CDR3 DNA sequence: TGCAGCGTTGAAGGACTAGCGGGAGCGGGCGGGGAGCTGTTTTTT. This codes for CSVEGLAGAGGELFF.

The chain uses TRBV20-1 and TRBJ2-3; D gene unclear. The CDR3 extends over 18 amino acids. The V end was cut by 6 bases, the J end by 4 bases, with 29 bases between. Germline V CDR1 and CDR2: DFQATT, SNEGSKA (reference sequence). CDR3 in amino acids: CSAEGVGYTTLQADTQYF. CDR3 in DNA: TGCAGTGCAGAAGGAGTGGGTTATACAACGCTACAAGCAGATACGCAGTATTTT.